The rows below give T cell receptor beta chains drawn from one sample of a study of OX40 agonist ivuxolimab in advanced cancers. Only in-frame clones appear in the TCRdb table, and some are missing; sequencing was by immunoSEQ multiplex PCR. Seen here are 65,000 to 85,000 clones, approximately 85% observed once, and the top ten hold roughly 3.1%. Source: CD4+ or CD8+ T cells sorted from blood, taken in a trial of the OX40 agonist ivuxolimab. All receptors come from an adult with an advanced solid tumor such as melanoma, head and neck, liver or kidney cancer. The CDR3 runs from the conserved cysteine through the conserved F or W. The order of the fields is D gene, J gene, V gene, CDR3 protein. The D gene is left open where the match is weak.

D gene: TRBD1
J gene: TRBJ2-7
V gene: TRBV11-3
CDR3 protein: CASSTLGQSTYEQYF

D gene: -
J gene: TRBJ1-2
V gene: TRBV15
CDR3 protein: CATSRALVSGYTF

D gene: TRBD1
J gene: TRBJ1-3
V gene: TRBV4-1
CDR3 protein: CASSRQGTGNTIYF

D gene: -
J gene: TRBJ2-7
V gene: TRBV30
CDR3 protein: CAWAPGTSSSYEQYF

D gene: -
J gene: TRBJ2-3
V gene: TRBV5-4
CDR3 protein: CASSLERFTDTQYF

D gene: -
J gene: TRBJ2-1
V gene: TRBV5-8
CDR3 protein: CASSPQGQVGNEQFF

D gene: -
J gene: TRBJ1-2
V gene: TRBV7-2
CDR3 protein: CASSLQQGRDNYGYTF

D gene: -
J gene: TRBJ1-3
V gene: TRBV7-2
CDR3 protein: CASSLETGNTIYF

D gene: TRBD1
J gene: TRBJ2-7
V gene: TRBV6-5
CDR3 protein: CASSGNRGYEQYF

D gene: -
J gene: TRBJ1-1
V gene: TRBV27
CDR3 protein: CASSDLSGETEAFF

D gene: TRBD1
J gene: TRBJ1-1
V gene: TRBV19
CDR3 protein: CASSWTGPTGAFF

D gene: TRBD1
J gene: TRBJ2-5
V gene: TRBV7-6
CDR3 protein: CASSLASLQQGAETQYF

D gene: TRBD2
J gene: TRBJ2-2
V gene: TRBV2
CDR3 protein: CASSERSAGVTGELFF

D gene: TRBD2
J gene: TRBJ2-1
V gene: TRBV11-2
CDR3 protein: CASSLTSATYNEQFF

D gene: -
J gene: TRBJ1-1
V gene: TRBV14
CDR3 protein: CASSQGSLPGAFF

D gene: TRBD2
J gene: TRBJ2-2
V gene: TRBV7-2
CDR3 protein: CASSLRSSGDYTGELFF

D gene: -
J gene: TRBJ2-7
V gene: TRBV7-2
CDR3 protein: CASSLLGGEQYF

D gene: TRBD1
J gene: TRBJ2-5
V gene: TRBV6-5
CDR3 protein: CASSHRGQGAETQYF

D gene: TRBD2
J gene: TRBJ2-7
V gene: TRBV29-1
CDR3 protein: CSVEDGASGSYEQYF

D gene: TRBD1
J gene: TRBJ1-6
V gene: TRBV6-5
CDR3 protein: CASQGARQDSPLHF

D gene: -
J gene: TRBJ2-7
V gene: TRBV7-2
CDR3 protein: CASSLQRAYEQYF

D gene: -
J gene: TRBJ1-2
V gene: TRBV30
CDR3 protein: CAWCPTHYYGYTF

D gene: TRBD1
J gene: TRBJ2-7
V gene: TRBV19
CDR3 protein: CASTGTGLSYEQYF

D gene: -
J gene: TRBJ2-2
V gene: TRBV30
CDR3 protein: CAWSRDPNTGELFF

D gene: -
J gene: TRBJ1-4
V gene: TRBV18
CDR3 protein: CASSPTATNEKLFF

D gene: TRBD2
J gene: TRBJ2-3
V gene: TRBV5-1
CDR3 protein: CATRNPGLAGVGADTQYF

D gene: -
J gene: TRBJ2-1
V gene: TRBV7-2
CDR3 protein: CASSSSSSYNEQFF

D gene: TRBD1
J gene: TRBJ1-3
V gene: TRBV7-9
CDR3 protein: CASSWDSGNTIYF

D gene: -
J gene: TRBJ1-6
V gene: TRBV6-5
CDR3 protein: CASRFLPDNSPLHF

D gene: -
J gene: TRBJ1-2
V gene: TRBV7-2
CDR3 protein: CASSPVPIYGYTF

D gene: -
J gene: TRBJ2-5
V gene: TRBV2
CDR3 protein: CASSGRQQETQYF

D gene: TRBD1
J gene: TRBJ1-1
V gene: TRBV6-1
CDR3 protein: CASNFGQGTEAFF

D gene: TRBD1
J gene: TRBJ2-1
V gene: TRBV15
CDR3 protein: CATSVGGSGTGQFF

D gene: TRBD1
J gene: TRBJ1-5
V gene: TRBV9
CDR3 protein: CASSVTGGSNQPQHF

D gene: -
J gene: TRBJ1-3
V gene: TRBV18
CDR3 protein: CASSPQGDTIYF

D gene: TRBD1
J gene: TRBJ2-2
V gene: TRBV2
CDR3 protein: CASSWDRGGTGELFF

D gene: TRBD1
J gene: TRBJ1-4
V gene: TRBV4-2
CDR3 protein: CASSHIEGQGFEKLFF

D gene: TRBD1
J gene: TRBJ1-1
V gene: TRBV6-5
CDR3 protein: CASTLRRQGDTEAFF

D gene: TRBD2
J gene: TRBJ2-5
V gene: TRBV28
CDR3 protein: CASSSGGRAQETQYF

D gene: -
J gene: TRBJ1-5
V gene: TRBV25-1
CDR3 protein: CASSEGTGNQPQHF

D gene: TRBD1
J gene: TRBJ1-2
V gene: TRBV5-1
CDR3 protein: CASSSPRGTGGDGYTF

D gene: TRBD1
J gene: TRBJ1-1
V gene: TRBV5-1
CDR3 protein: CASSLGTGALSNTEAFF

D gene: -
J gene: TRBJ2-1
V gene: TRBV6-5
CDR3 protein: CASRGRNTYNEQFF

D gene: TRBD1
J gene: TRBJ1-5
V gene: TRBV7-2
CDR3 protein: CASSLDSGAGGGQPQHF

D gene: -
J gene: TRBJ1-3
V gene: TRBV6-5
CDR3 protein: CASSYGNTIYF

D gene: -
J gene: TRBJ2-1
V gene: TRBV15
CDR3 protein: CATSNGRGIGSYNEQFF

D gene: -
J gene: TRBJ2-2
V gene: TRBV20-1
CDR3 protein: CSATKTGELFF

D gene: -
J gene: TRBJ1-1
V gene: TRBV5-5
CDR3 protein: CASSLTGNLNTEAFF